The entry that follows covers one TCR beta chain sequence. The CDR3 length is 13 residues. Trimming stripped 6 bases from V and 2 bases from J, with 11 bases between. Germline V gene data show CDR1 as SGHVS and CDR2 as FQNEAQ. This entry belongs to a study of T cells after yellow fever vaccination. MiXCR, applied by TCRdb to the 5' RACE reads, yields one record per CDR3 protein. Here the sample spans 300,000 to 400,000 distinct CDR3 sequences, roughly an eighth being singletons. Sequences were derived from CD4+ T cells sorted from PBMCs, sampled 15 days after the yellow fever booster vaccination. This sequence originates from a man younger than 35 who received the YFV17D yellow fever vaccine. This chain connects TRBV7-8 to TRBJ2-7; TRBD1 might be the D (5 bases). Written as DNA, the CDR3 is TGTGCCAGCAGAGCACGACAGACCTACGAGCAGTACTTC. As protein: CASRARQTYEQYF.